The 9 T cell receptor beta chains below all came from one sample that was sequenced in a study of blood T cell repertoires in COVID-19. Produced via immunoSEQ multiplex PCR; TCRdb's table is partial and in-frame only. The sample lists approximately 200,000 clones, 70% to 85% seen once, with roughly 1.3% in the top ten. Sample: PBMCs or T cells enriched from blood (not recorded which). All receptors come from a middle-aged woman with acute COVID-19.

The rearrangement joins TRBV4-2 to TRBJ1-5; no firm D call. The V gene lost 4 bases and the J gene lost 10 bases, with 11 bases spanning the gap. Germline values: CDR1 LGHNA, CDR2 YNFKEQ. CDR3 size: 12 residues. CDR3: CASSRPGVPQHF. CDR3 sequence (DNA): TGTGCCAGCAGCCGTCCAGGCGTTCCCCAGCATTTT.

The rearrangement uses TRBV28 and TRBJ2-5, with D unclear. CDR3 size: 14 residues. Germline V lookup: CDR1 MDHEN, CDR2 SYDVKM. V was trimmed by 3 bases and J by 0 bases, leaving 8 bases between them. CDR3 loop: CASSFRLYQETQYF. The CDR3 DNA reads as TGTGCCAGCAGTTTTCGTCTATACCAAGAGACCCAGTACTTC.

This chain links TRBV10-1 with TRBJ1-2, with D maybe TRBD1 (6 bases). This CDR3 contains 14 residues. Trimming shortened V by 0 bases and J by 6 bases, and 11 bases separated the two germline ends. Germline V gene lookup returns CDR1 WNHNN and CDR2 SYGVQD (reference sequence). The CDR3 protein is CASSESRQGHGYTF. Here the CDR3 DNA reads TGCGCCAGCAGTGAGTCACGGCAGGGGCATGGCTACACCTTC.

This chain uses TRBV15 with TRBJ1-6, with TRBD1 identical over 8 bases. The V gene end was trimmed by 5 bases and the J gene end by 6 bases; junction bases not matched to a gene: 9. CDR1 is LNHNV and CDR2 is YYDKDF in the germline V gene (reference sequence). This CDR3 spans 16 amino acids. This chain's CDR3 is CATSENPQGANSPLHF. Written as DNA, the CDR3 is TGTGCCACCAGCGAGAACCCTCAGGGGGCTAATTCACCCCTCCACTTT.

The chain joins TRBV19 to TRBJ2-7; 8 bases align to TRBD1. Germline trimming cut 4 bases from V and 5 bases from J; bases unmatched to any gene: 7. Germline V CDR1 and CDR2: LNHDA, SQIVND (reference sequence). The CDR3 extends over 14 amino acids. For the CDR3, the DNA is TGTGCCAGTAGTACCCAGGGGGCATTTCACGAGCAGTACTTC. Translated: CASSTQGAFHEQYF.

This clone was observed a few times. This rearrangement joins TRBV6-1 to TRBJ1-5; D may be TRBD1 (5 bases). Per the germline V gene, CDR1 is MNHNS and CDR2 is SASEGT. The V end lost 3 bases, the J end lost 4 bases, and 16 bases lay between the germline ends. The CDR3 extends over 16 amino acids. The chain's CDR3 is CASSELSQGKNQPQHF. The CDR3 nucleotides read TGTGCCAGCAGTGAGTTAAGCCAGGGAAAGAATCAGCCCCAGCATTTT.

This clone was picked up one time. The rearrangement uses TRBV6-1 and TRBJ1-1; D unclear. The germline gives CDR1 MNHNS, CDR2 SASEGT. Trimming stripped 3 bases from V and 6 bases from J, with 8 bases between. The CDR3 is 12 residues long. The CDR3 nucleotides are TGTGCCAGCAGTGAGTTACTTTCTGAAGCTTTCTTT. It codes for CASSELLSEAFF.

CDR3 protein: CASSLSESGANVLTF. CDR3 DNA sequence: TGTGCCAGCAGCCTCAGCGAGTCTGGGGCCAACGTCCTGACTTTC. The chain combines TRBV7-2 with TRBJ2-6; no reliable D call. Trimming left V 5 bases short and J 1 base short, with 9 bases between. The CDR3 spans 15 residues. In germline, CDR1 is SGHTA, CDR2 FQGNSA.

In regard to this clone: This specimen includes other DNA sequences encoding the same CDR3. The rearrangement joins TRBV29-1 to TRBJ2-2, with 8 bases that match TRBD1. The germline V gene encodes CDR1 SQVTM and CDR2 ANQGSEA. V shed 6 bases, J shed 3 bases, and the junction held 0 bases outside the gene matches. This CDR3 spans 12 amino acids. CDR3 amino acids: CSVTGDTGELFF. As DNA, the CDR3 is TGCAGCGTGACAGGGGACACCGGGGAGCTGTTTTTT.